This entry features one T cell receptor beta chain sequence. This CDR3 has 14 amino acids. V lost 3 bases to trimming and J lost 3 bases; unmatched junction nucleotides: 5. Germline V gene lookup returns CDR1 MGHRA and CDR2 YSYEKL. Original methodology: Cell counts per sample came from amplifying reference gene primers. TCRdb keeps only in-frame clones here, not all; method: immunoSEQ multiplex PCR. V and J calls and clone size are given by that table; D and trimming were obtained from the DNA. In the table there are 120,000 to 150,000 clones, about 92% of which are singletons. The data are from a study of blood T cell repertoires in COVID-19. Turning to the study itself: The study drew acute and convalescent COVID-19 samples from the United States, Italy and Spain. The cDNA or gDNA used as material had been derived from T cells, B-cell-depleted T cells, or PBMCs.

The sequence came from a human donor in a cohort sampled during active COVID-19. What was sequenced was peripheral blood. The chain has TRBV4-1 and TRBJ2-7, with 7 bases that match TRBD1. DNA of the CDR3: TGCGCCAGCAGCCAGGGACAGTACTACTACGAGCAGTACTTC. It is translated as CASSQGQYYYEQYF.